The present T cell receptor beta chain was sequenced within a study of blood T cell repertoires in COVID-19. Assay used: immunoSEQ multiplex PCR; TCRdb lists only in-frame clones, some missing. Among some 300,000 clones listed, about nine tenths were seen once. After removal of 1 base from V and 1 base from J, the junction contained 10 bases not matched to a gene. The length of the CDR3 is 18 residues. Germline-derived CDR1 and CDR2 are SGHTA and FQGNSA. The V call is TRBV7-2, the J call TRBJ2-5; TRBD2 matches at 9 bases. This receptor was obtained from a woman aged 50 to 60 with COVID-19, enrolled during active disease. The sequenced sample was peripheral blood. CDR3 DNA sequence: TGTGCCAGCAGCTTAGAAAAAATTAGCGGGAGCACCCAAGAGACCCAGTACTTC. This encodes CASSLEKISGSTQETQYF.